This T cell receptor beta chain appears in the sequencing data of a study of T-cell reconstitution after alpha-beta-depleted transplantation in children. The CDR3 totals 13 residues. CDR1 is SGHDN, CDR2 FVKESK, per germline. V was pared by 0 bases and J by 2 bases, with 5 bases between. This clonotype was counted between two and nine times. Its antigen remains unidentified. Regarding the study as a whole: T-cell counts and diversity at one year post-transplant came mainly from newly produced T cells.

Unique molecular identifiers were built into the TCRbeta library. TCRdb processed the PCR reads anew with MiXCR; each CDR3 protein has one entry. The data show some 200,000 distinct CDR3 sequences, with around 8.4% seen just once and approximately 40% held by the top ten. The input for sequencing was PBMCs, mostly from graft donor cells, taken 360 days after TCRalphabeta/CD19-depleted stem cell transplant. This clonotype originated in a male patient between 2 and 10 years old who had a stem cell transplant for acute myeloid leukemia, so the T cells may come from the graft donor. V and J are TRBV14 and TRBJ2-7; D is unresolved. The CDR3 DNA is TGTGCCAGCAGCCAAGAGAGAGCCTACGAGCAGTACTTC. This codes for CASSQERAYEQYF.